Listed below are T cell receptor beta chains from one sample, sequenced in a study of identical twins. TCRdb re-analysed the 5' RACE reads in MiXCR, keeping a single row per CDR3 protein. The sample holds some 660,000 distinct CDR3 sequences, about 9.4% seen once. The same sample was also used in a study of yellow fever vaccine responses in identical twins.

Sequenced sample: PBMCs. These receptors all stem from a woman under 30 in good health. Both conserved end residues are part of each CDR3. A D gene is named only where the DNA matches it firmly. The size field is filled for only some rows; it gives once, few, many or a size class.

-	TRBV4-3	many	TRBJ2-7	CASSQEKIFPGANYEQYF	TGCGCCAGCAGCCAAGAGAAGATCTTTCCAGGGGCCAACTACGAGCAGTACTTC
TRBD1	TRBV28	-	TRBJ1-2	CASSLSDGTGVRGYTF	TGTGCCAGCAGTTTGTCCGATGGGACAGGGGTGCGTGGCTACACCTTC
TRBD1	TRBV18	few	TRBJ1-2	CASSPSDRGVGYTF	TGTGCCAGCTCACCGTCAGACAGGGGAGTTGGCTACACCTTC
TRBD1	TRBV10-3	few	TRBJ2-7	CAIRTGQGPDSYEQYF	TGTGCCATCAGGACGGGACAGGGGCCGGACTCTTACGAGCAGTACTTC
-	TRBV12-3/TRBV12-4	-	TRBJ1-3	CASSPLGGSSGNTIYF	TGTGCCAGCAGCCCCTTGGGAGGATCCTCTGGAAACACCATATATTTT
TRBD2	TRBV29-1	many	TRBJ2-3	CSVDTGLAPHDTQYF	TGCAGCGTTGATACTGGACTAGCCCCCCATGATACGCAGTATTTT
-	TRBV7-2	many	TRBJ2-5	CASSSQPNSETQYF	TGTGCCAGCAGCTCGCAACCCAATTCGGAGACCCAGTACTTC
TRBD1	TRBV28	-	TRBJ2-5	CASKGGQFQETQYF	TGTGCCAGCAAAGGGGGACAGTTCCAAGAGACCCAGTACTTC
-	TRBV29-1	-	TRBJ2-6	CSVPSAGANVLTF	TGCAGCGTTCCTTCAGCTGGGGCCAACGTCCTGACTTTC
-	TRBV15	few	TRBJ2-1	CATSKSVNNEQFF	TGTGCCACCAGCAAGAGCGTTAACAATGAGCAGTTCTTC
TRBD2	TRBV29-1	-	TRBJ2-5	CSVVSAGGHQETQYF	TGCAGCGTTGTGTCGGCGGGAGGCCACCAAGAGACCCAGTACTTC
-	TRBV27	few	TRBJ1-1	CASSALGREAFF	TGTGCCAGCAGCGCGTTGGGCAGGGAAGCTTTCTTT
TRBD2	TRBV2	few	TRBJ2-1	CASSVDRLAGMNEQFF	TGTGCCAGCAGTGTGGATAGACTAGCGGGAATGAATGAGCAGTTCTTC
-	TRBV4-3	-	TRBJ2-3	CASSQDSDLTDTQYF	TGCGCCAGCAGCCAAGATAGCGACCTCACAGATACGCAGTATTTT
-	TRBV12-3/TRBV12-4	few	TRBJ2-1	CASSSHLTGLNNEQFF	TGTGCCAGCAGTTCCCACCTAACGGGACTGAACAATGAGCAGTTCTTC
TRBD1	TRBV7-3	many	TRBJ2-2	CASSSTGGNTGELFF	TGTGCCAGCAGCTCGACAGGGGGAAACACCGGGGAGCTGTTTTTT
-	TRBV20-1	few	TRBJ1-1	CSASGSTEAFF	TGCAGTGCCAGTGGGAGTACTGAAGCTTTCTTT
-	TRBV9	-	TRBJ1-3	CASSVDGGAAGNTIYF	TGTGCCAGCAGCGTAGATGGGGGGGCGGCCGGAAACACCATATATTTT
-	TRBV7-3	few	TRBJ2-1	CASSLTRREQFF	TGTGCCAGCAGCTTAACCCGACGTGAGCAGTTCTTC
-	TRBV20-1	many	TRBJ1-2	CSAIRGATNYGYTF	TGCAGTGCTATCCGGGGAGCGACTAACTATGGCTACACCTTC
TRBD1	TRBV6-2/TRBV6-3	few	TRBJ2-4	CASSRGQGTNIQYF	TGTGCCAGCAGTCGCGGACAGGGGACAAACATTCAGTACTTC
TRBD1	TRBV9	many	TRBJ1-2	CASAVQGNYGYTF	TGTGCCAGCGCTGTACAGGGGAACTATGGCTACACCTTC
-	TRBV5-1	few	TRBJ2-3	CASLESDGADTQYF	TGCGCCAGCTTAGAATCCGACGGAGCAGATACGCAGTATTTT
TRBD1	TRBV5-8	many	TRBJ2-1	CASSPGTGPFNEQFF	TGTGCCAGCAGCCCAGGGACAGGCCCTTTCAATGAGCAGTTCTTC
-	TRBV20-1	-	TRBJ2-1	CSARPIGGANNEQFF	TGCAGTGCTAGACCCATTGGGGGGGCTAACAATGAGCAGTTCTTC
TRBD2	TRBV5-1	few	TRBJ2-3	CASSTGGGPPDTQYF	TGCGCCAGCAGCACGGGGGGGGGCCCCCCAGATACGCAGTATTTT
-	TRBV7-2	-	TRBJ2-1	CASTPIGGNSYNEQFF	TGTGCCAGCACCCCAATTGGCGGGAACTCCTACAATGAGCAGTTCTTC
TRBD1	TRBV11-2	-	TRBJ2-3	CASSLDPGQGRTDTQYF	TGTGCCAGCAGCTTAGATCCGGGACAGGGGCGGACAGATACGCAGTATTTT
TRBD1	TRBV6-2/TRBV6-3	few	TRBJ2-6	CASVGRGLEASVAGANVLTF	TGTGCCAGCGTAGGCAGGGGGCTTGAGGCTAGCGTAGCTGGGGCCAACGTCCTGACTTTC
TRBD1	TRBV24-1	-	TRBJ1-2	CATSDATGGMNYGYTF	TGTGCCACCAGTGATGCTACAGGGGGCATGAACTATGGCTACACCTTC
-	TRBV25-1	many	TRBJ2-2	CASSAAQRDTGELFF	TGTGCCAGCAGTGCCGCGCAGCGGGACACCGGGGAGCTGTTTTTT
TRBD2	TRBV3-1	many	TRBJ2-3	CASSQDGGLGDTQYF	TGTGCCAGCAGCCAAGATGGGGGACTAGGGGATACGCAGTATTTT